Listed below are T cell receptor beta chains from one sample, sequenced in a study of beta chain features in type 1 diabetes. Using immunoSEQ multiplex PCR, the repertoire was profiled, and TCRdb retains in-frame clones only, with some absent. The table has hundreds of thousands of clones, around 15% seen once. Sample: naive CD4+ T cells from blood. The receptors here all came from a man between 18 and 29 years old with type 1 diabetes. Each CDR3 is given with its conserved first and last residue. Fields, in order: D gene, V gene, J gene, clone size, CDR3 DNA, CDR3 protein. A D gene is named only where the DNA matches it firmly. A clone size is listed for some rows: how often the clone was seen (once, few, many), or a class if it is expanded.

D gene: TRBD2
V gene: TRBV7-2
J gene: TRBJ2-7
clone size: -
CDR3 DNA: TGTGCCAGCAGCTTCCTAGCGGGAGCGGGGGGTTGGCACGAGCAGTACTTC
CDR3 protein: CASSFLAGAGGWHEQYF

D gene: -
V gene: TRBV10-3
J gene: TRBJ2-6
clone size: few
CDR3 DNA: TGTGCCATCAGTGAAAGGGAACCTGGGGCCAACGTCCTGACTTTC
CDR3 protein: CAISEREPGANVLTF

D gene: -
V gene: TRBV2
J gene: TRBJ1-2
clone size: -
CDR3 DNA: TGTGCCAGCAGAGCTCTTGGGGGGGATGGCTACACCTTC
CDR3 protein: CASRALGGDGYTF

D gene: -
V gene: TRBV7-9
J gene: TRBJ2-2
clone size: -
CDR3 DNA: TGTGCCAGCAGCTTACTTTCGATGGGGACCGGGGAGCTGTTTTTT
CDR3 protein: CASSLLSMGTGELFF

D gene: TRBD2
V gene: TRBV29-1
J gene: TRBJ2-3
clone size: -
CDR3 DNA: TGCAGCGTTGAAGATCAGAGACTAGCGGGAACAGATACGCAGTATTTT
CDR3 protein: CSVEDQRLAGTDTQYF

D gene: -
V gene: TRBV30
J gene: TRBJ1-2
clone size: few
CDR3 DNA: TGTGCCTGGAGTGTACAGGGCGGCTACACCTTC
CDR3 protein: CAWSVQGGYTF

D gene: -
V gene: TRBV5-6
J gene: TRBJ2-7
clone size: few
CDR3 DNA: TGTGCCAGCAGCTTGGGGCAGGGGAGGTTCGAGCAGTACTTC
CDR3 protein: CASSLGQGRFEQYF

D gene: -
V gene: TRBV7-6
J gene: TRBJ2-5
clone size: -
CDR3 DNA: TGTGCCAGCAGCTTTACAAGGGAGACCCAGTACTTC
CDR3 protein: CASSFTRETQYF

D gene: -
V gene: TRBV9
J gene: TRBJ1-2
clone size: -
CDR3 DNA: TGTGCCAGCAGCCCAGGGAACTATGGCTACACCTTC
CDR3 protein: CASSPGNYGYTF

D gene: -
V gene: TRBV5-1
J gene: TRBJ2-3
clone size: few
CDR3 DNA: TGCGCCAGCAGCGTCGGGCCAGGGCCTACAACAGATACGCAGTATTTT
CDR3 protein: CASSVGPGPTTDTQYF

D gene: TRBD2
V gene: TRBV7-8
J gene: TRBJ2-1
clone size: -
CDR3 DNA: TGTGCCAGCAGCTTAGAGGGACTAGCGACCAATGAGCAGTTCTTC
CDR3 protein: CASSLEGLATNEQFF

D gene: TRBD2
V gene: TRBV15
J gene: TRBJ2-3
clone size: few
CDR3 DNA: TGTGCCACCAGCAGAGAGGTAGCTAGCGGGGGAGACCTGACGCAGTATTTT
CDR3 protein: CATSREVASGGDLTQYF

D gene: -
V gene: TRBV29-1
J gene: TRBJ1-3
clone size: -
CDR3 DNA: TGCAGCGTTGAAGGGTTCTCTGGAAACACCATATATTTT
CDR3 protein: CSVEGFSGNTIYF

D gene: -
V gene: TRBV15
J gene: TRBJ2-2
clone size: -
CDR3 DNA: TGTGCCACCAGTACGGGGTCCGGGGTAGGGTCCGGGGAGCTGTTTTTT
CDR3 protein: CATSTGSGVGSGELFF

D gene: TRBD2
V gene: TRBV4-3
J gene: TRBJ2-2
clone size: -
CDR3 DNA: TGCGCCAGCAGCCCTAGCGGGGGGAACACCGGGGAGCTGTTTTTT
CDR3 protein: CASSPSGGNTGELFF

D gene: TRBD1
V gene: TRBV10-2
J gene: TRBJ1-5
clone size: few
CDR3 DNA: TGCGCCAGCAGCGGGACAGGGGATCAGCCCCAGCATTTT
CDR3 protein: CASSGTGDQPQHF

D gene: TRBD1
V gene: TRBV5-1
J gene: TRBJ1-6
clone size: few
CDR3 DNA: TGCGCCAGCAGCTTGGAGACAGGGGGTAATTCACCCCTCCACTTT
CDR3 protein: CASSLETGGNSPLHF

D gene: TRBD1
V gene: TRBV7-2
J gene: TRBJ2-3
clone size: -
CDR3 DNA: TGTGCCAGCAGCTTATGGGACAGGGGCACAGATACGCAGTATTTT
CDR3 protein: CASSLWDRGTDTQYF

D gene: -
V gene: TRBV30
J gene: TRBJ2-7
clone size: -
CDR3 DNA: TGTGCCTGGAGGCAGACGACCCCCCAATCGGGCGAGCAGTACTTC
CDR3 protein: CAWRQTTPQSGEQYF

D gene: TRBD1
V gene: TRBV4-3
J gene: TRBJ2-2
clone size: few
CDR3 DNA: TGCGCCAGCAGCCAGGGGACAGGGAGGGAGCTGTTTTTT
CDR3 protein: CASSQGTGRELFF

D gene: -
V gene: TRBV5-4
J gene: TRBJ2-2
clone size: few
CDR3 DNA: TGTGCCAGCAGCCCTCTTTCGACGGCGAACACCGGGGAGCTGTTTTTT
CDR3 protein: CASSPLSTANTGELFF

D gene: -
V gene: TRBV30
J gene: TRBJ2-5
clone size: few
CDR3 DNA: TGTGCCTGGAGTGTAGGCCCCGGAACCCAGTACTTC
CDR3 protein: CAWSVGPGTQYF

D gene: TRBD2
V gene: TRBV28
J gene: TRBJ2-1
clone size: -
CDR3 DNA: TGTGCCAGCAGCCCTAGCGGGAGGGCCTATGAGCAGTTCTTC
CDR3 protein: CASSPSGRAYEQFF

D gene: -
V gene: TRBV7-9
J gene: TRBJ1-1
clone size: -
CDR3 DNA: TGTGCCAGCAGCTTTTCTGGAACTGGAGTCGTTAGGGGCACTGAAGCTTTCTTT
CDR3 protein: CASSFSGTGVVRGTEAFF

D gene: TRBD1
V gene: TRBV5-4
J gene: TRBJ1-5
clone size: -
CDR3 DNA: TGTGCCAGCAGCGACGGGACAGCTAATCAGCCCCAGCATTTT
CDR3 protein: CASSDGTANQPQHF

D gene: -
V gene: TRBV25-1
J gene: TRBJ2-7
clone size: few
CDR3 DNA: TGTGCCAGCAGTGAGCCAGGGAAATACGAGCAGTACTTC
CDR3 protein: CASSEPGKYEQYF

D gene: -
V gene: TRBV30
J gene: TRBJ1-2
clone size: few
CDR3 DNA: TGTGCCTGGAGGGAAGCCCGCGGGGCGAGCGGCTACACCTTC
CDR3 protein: CAWREARGASGYTF

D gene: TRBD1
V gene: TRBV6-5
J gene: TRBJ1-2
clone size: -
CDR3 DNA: TGTGCCAGCAGTTACGTGGGACAGCGGTATGGCTACACCTTC
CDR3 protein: CASSYVGQRYGYTF

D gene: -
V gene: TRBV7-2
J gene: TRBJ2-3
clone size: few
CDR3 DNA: TGTGCCAGCAGCCCAACGACGGGAGATGGGGCAGATACGCAGTATTTT
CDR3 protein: CASSPTTGDGADTQYF

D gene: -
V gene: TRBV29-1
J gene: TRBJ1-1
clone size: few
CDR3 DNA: TGCAGCGTTAGAGGTAAGGAGGCATCGCGGAACACTGAAGCTTTCTTT
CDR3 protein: CSVRGKEASRNTEAFF

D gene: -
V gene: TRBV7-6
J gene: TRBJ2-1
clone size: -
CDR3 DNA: TGTGCCAGCAGCTTAGCGGGGCTAGATTTTGTCAATGAGCAGTTCTTC
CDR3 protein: CASSLAGLDFVNEQFF

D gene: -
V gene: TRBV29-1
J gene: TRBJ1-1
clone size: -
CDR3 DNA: TGCAGCTTGCTAGGGGGGGAGAACACTGAAGCTTTCTTT
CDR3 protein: CSLLGGENTEAFF

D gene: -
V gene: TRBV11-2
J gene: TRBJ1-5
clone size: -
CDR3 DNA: TGTGCCAGCAGCTCTTTGGCAGGCGATCAGCCCCAGCATTTT
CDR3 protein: CASSSLAGDQPQHF

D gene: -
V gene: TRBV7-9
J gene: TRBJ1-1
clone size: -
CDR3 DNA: TGTGCCAGCAGCTTAGAGTCCGGAACTGAAGCTTTCTTT
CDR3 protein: CASSLESGTEAFF

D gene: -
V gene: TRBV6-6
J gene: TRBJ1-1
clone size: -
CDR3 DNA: TGTGCCAGCAGCCGTGAACCCAGGGTGAACACTGAAGCTTTCTTT
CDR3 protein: CASSREPRVNTEAFF

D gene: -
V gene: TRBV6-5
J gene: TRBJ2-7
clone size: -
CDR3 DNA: TGTGCCAGCAGTTCCCGGGCAGGCCTTGCCTACGAGCAGTACTTC
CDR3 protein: CASSSRAGLAYEQYF

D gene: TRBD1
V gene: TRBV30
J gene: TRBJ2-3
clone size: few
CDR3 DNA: TGTGCCTGGAGGACAGGGTGGGATACGCAGTATTTT
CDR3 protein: CAWRTGWDTQYF

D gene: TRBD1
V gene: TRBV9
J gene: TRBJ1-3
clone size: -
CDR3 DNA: TGTGCCAGCAGCACCTTGGGACAGGGTGGAAACACCATATATTTT
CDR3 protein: CASSTLGQGGNTIYF

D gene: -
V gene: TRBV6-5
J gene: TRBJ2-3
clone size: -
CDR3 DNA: TGTGCCAGCAGTTACTCGTACAGGGAAGATACGCAGTATTTT
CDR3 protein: CASSYSYREDTQYF

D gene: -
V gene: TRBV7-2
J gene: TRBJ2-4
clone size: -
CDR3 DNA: TGTGCCAGCAGCTTAGCTAGGGGTGGGGAAAACATTCAGTACTTC
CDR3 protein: CASSLARGGENIQYF

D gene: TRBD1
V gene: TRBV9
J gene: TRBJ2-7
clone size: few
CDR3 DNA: TGTGCCAGCAGCTTCGGGACAGTCGGGGCGGTCTACGAGCAGTACTTC
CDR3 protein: CASSFGTVGAVYEQYF

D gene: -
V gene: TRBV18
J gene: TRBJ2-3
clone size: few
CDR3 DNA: TGTGCCAGCTCACCCCTGTCCACAGATACGCAGTATTTT
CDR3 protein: CASSPLSTDTQYF

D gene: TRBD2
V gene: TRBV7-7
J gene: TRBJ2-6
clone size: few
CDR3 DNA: TGTGCTAGCCCCTGGAGTAGCGGGAGGTCTGGGGCCAACGTCCTGACTTTC
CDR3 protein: CASPWSSGRSGANVLTF

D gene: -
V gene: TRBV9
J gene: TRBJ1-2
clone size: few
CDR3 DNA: TGTGCCAGCAGCACTCAAAGGGGTGCGCTAGAGGGCTACACCTTC
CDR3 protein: CASSTQRGALEGYTF

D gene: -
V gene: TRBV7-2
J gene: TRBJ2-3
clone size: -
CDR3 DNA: TGTGCCAGCAGCTTAAGGGAAATAGGCACAGATACGCAGTATTTT
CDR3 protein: CASSLREIGTDTQYF

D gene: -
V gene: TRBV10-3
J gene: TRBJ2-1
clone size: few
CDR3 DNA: TGTGCCTCAAAGGACAGGCTCGGGGGGGAAGAGCAGTTCTTC
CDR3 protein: CASKDRLGGEEQFF

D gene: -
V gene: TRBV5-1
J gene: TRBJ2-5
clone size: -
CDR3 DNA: TGCGCCAGCAGCTTGGGGACCCGGAGGGAGACCCAGTACTTC
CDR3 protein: CASSLGTRRETQYF

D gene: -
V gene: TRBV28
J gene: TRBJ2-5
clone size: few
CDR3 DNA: TGTGCCAGCAGTTCCGGCCTCGGAATTGGCGGGCAAGAGACCCAGTACTTC
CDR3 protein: CASSSGLGIGGQETQYF

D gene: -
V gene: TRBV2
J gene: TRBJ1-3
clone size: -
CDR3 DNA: TGTGCCAGCAGTGAAGGTGTCCGCTCTGGAAACACCATATATTTT
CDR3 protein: CASSEGVRSGNTIYF

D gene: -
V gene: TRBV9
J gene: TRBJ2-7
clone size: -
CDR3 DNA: TGTGCCAGCAGCGTAGCCCACACAGGGACGGACGAGCAGTACTTC
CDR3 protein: CASSVAHTGTDEQYF

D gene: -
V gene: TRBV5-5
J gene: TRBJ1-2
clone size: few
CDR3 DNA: TGTGCCAGCAGCCCCCGGGGCGTGTCTAACTATGGCTACACCTTC
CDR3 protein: CASSPRGVSNYGYTF

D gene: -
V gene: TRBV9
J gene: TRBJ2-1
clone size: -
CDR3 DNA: TGTGCCAGCAGCGCCCAAAGGAGGGGTCGGGGTGACAATGAGCAGTTCTTC
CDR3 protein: CASSAQRRGRGDNEQFF

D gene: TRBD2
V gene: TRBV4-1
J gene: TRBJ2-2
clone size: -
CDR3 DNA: TGCGCCAGCAGCCAAGTTGGACTAGCGGGAGGGCGGGTCACCGGGGAGCTGTTTTTT
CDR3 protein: CASSQVGLAGGRVTGELFF

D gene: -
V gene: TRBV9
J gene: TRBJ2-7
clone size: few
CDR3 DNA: TGTGCCAGCGGACAGAACTCCTACGAGCAGTACTTC
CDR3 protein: CASGQNSYEQYF

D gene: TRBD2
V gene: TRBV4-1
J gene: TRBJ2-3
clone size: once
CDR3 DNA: TGCGCCAGCAGCCACTCGGGACTAGCGGATAGCACAGATACGCAGTATTTT
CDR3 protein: CASSHSGLADSTDTQYF

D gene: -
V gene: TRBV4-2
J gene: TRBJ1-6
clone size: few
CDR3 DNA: TGTGCCAGCAGCCAAGACTACAGGGAGCCCTCACCCCTCCACTTT
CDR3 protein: CASSQDYREPSPLHF

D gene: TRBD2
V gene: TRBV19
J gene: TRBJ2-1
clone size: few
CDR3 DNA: TGTGCCAGTAGTATATTAGCGGGAGCCAGCTCCTACAATGAGCAGTTCTTC
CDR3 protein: CASSILAGASSYNEQFF